This T cell receptor beta chain was captured in a study of CD8+ T cells in alopecia areata. The treatment was: oral pan-JAK inhibitor, 5-10 mg twice daily. This CDR3 contains 12 residues. CDR1 and CDR2 (germline): SQVTM, ANQGSEA. Deletions cut 6 bases from V and 3 bases from J, with 9 bases between. Extraction and reverse transcription of RNA yielded cDNA as the sequencing template. Only in-frame clones appear in the TCRdb table, and some are missing; sequencing was by immunoSEQ multiplex PCR. The sample holds approximately 170,000 clones; about 60% are singletons and the top ten take roughly 0.67%. Sample: CD4+ T cells sorted from blood, taken at week 4, from a patient treated with tofacitinib. This chain joins TRBV29-1 and TRBJ2-1, with D perhaps matching TRBD2 (5 bases). The TCR was taken from a human donor with alopecia areata. The CDR3 reads CSVAVNYNEQFF. The CDR3 coding sequence is TGCAGCGTAGCGGTTAACTACAATGAGCAGTTCTTC.